The clone carrying this TCR beta chain appeared a single time. What it binds is not known. The germline CDR1 and CDR2 sequences are MNHEY and SVGAGI. CDR3 length: 15 amino acids. V shed 7 bases, J shed 5 bases, and the junction held 7 bases outside the gene matches. This sample was included in a study of T cell responses to AZD1222 COVID-19 vaccine. The data were produced by immunoSEQ multiplex PCR, yet TCRdb's version contains in-frame clones alone and is incomplete. In the table there are about 26,000 clones, about 90% of which are singletons. Findings and limits, study-wide: No day 14 peak samples; only post-peak repertoires were characterized. White British people made up most donors, females outnumbered males, and clonal diversity was possibly underestimated.

The chain couples TRBV6-5 to TRBJ2-2, with 10 bases that match TRBD1. The sequencing here drew on peripheral blood, taken 28 days after the second AZD1222 dose. The clonotype comes from an adult who received the AZD1222 COVID-19 vaccine. The CDR3 DNA reads as TGTGCCAGCAACCCCGGGACAGGGGTTACCGGGGAGCTGTTTTTT. It specifies CASNPGTGVTGELFF.